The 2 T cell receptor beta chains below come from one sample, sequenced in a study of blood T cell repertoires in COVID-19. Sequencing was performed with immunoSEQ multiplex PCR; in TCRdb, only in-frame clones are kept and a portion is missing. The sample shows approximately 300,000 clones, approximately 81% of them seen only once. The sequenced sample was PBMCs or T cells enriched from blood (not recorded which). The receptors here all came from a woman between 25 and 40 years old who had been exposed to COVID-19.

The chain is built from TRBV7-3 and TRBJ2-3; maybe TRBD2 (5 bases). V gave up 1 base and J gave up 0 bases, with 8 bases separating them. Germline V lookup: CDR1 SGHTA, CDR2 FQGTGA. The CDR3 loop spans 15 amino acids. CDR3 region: CASSLIRGSTDTQYF. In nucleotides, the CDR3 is TGTGCCAGCAGCTTAATAAGAGGGAGCACAGATACGCAGTATTTT.

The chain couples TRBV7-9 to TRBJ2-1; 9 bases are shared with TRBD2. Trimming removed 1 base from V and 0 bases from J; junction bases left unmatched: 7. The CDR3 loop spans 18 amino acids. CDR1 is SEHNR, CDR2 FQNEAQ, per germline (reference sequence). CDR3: CASSLDRSGRSSYNEQFF. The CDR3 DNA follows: TGTGCCAGCAGCTTAGATCGTAGCGGGAGAAGCTCCTACAATGAGCAGTTCTTC.